Shown below are 27 T cell receptor beta chains from a single sample sequenced in a study of circulating and synovial CD4+ cells in juvenile arthritis. Some clones are missing from TCRdb's copy, which holds only in-frame ones; the method was immunoSEQ multiplex PCR. The profile covers around 14,000 clones, with 65% to 85% appearing a single time and approximately 3.6% taken by the ten largest. The sequencing input was CD4+ T cells from synovial fluid. These receptors were obtained from a human patient with juvenile idiopathic arthritis. Some clones in this sample may be carry-over from other donors' samples.

The rearrangement links TRBV29-1 to TRBJ1-4; D gene ambiguous. The V gene's germline CDR1 is SQVTM and CDR2 ANQGSEA. The CDR3 covers 12 residues. The V and J ends lost 5 bases and 7 bases respectively, with 11 bases between them. This CDR3 is CSVRGFTEKLFF. The CDR3 coding sequence is TGCAGCGTTCGGGGATTTACTGAAAAACTGTTTTTT.

This sequence joins TRBV7-3 and TRBJ2-3; TRBD1 matches 9 bases. Germline CDR1 reads SGHTA; CDR2 reads FQGTGA. Trimming cost V 2 bases and J 5 bases; bases outside gene matches: 8. This CDR3 is 16 amino acids long. The CDR3 region is CASSLGPMDRGDTQYF. CDR3 DNA sequence: TGTGCCAGCAGCTTAGGTCCCATGGACAGGGGAGATACGCAGTATTTT.

V is TRBV6-1 and J is TRBJ2-7; the D gene is possibly TRBD2 (6 bases). Between the trimmed V and J ends, which lost 7 bases and 3 bases, there was a span of 16 bases. Germline values: CDR1 MNHNS, CDR2 SASEGT. The CDR3 spans 14 residues. The CDR3 DNA is TGTGCCAGCATGGGGGAGGTAGTCTTCTACGAGCAGTACTTC. The encoded protein is CASMGEVVFYEQYF.

This chain uses TRBV27 with TRBJ1-6; D gene uncertain. The CDR3 covers 16 residues. V lost 4 bases and J lost 3, with 13 bases in between. Per germline, CDR1 MNHEY and CDR2 SMNVEV (reference sequence). This CDR3 is CASSSTTEGYNSPLHF. In DNA, the CDR3 is TGTGCCAGCAGTTCGACCACTGAGGGCTATAATTCACCCCTCCACTTT.

V is TRBV4-1 and J is TRBJ2-7, with no clear D. Between the trimmed V and J ends, which lost 2 bases and 1 base, there was a span of 9 bases. Per the germline V gene, CDR1 is MGHRA and CDR2 is YSYEKL. This CDR3 region has 14 residues. CDR3 in amino acids: CASSQTPASYEQYF. CDR3 nucleotides: TGCGCCAGCAGCCAAACTCCCGCTTCCTACGAGCAGTACTTC.

The V and J genes are TRBV5-1 and TRBJ2-7; D may be TRBD2 (5 bases). Germline V gene sequence: CDR1 SGHRS, CDR2 YFSETQ. CDR3 size: 14 residues. Trimming removed 3 bases from V and 6 bases from J, with 16 bases in between. The CDR3, as DNA: TGCGCCAGCAGCTCTTACAACGGAGGAGTCGAGCAGTACTTC. As protein: CASSSYNGGVEQYF.

The chain employs TRBV27 and TRBJ2-2, with unresolved D. Germline V lookup: CDR1 MNHEY, CDR2 SMNVEV (reference sequence). The CDR3 contains 13 residues. Trimming took off 5 bases at V and 2 bases at J, with 6 bases between the two ends. The CDR3 sequence is CASSLGNTGELFF. The CDR3 nucleotides are TGTGCCAGCAGTCTAGGAAACACCGGGGAGCTGTTTTTT.

The chain joins TRBV30 to TRBJ2-7; 12 bases line up with TRBD2. This CDR3 is 16 amino acids long. Trimming at V came to 3 bases and at J to 0 bases, leaving 6 bases not matched to a gene. In germline, CDR1 is GTSNPN, CDR2 SVGIG (reference sequence). The CDR3 is CAWRTGTSGYSYEQYF. For the CDR3, the DNA is TGTGCCTGGAGGACCGGGACTAGCGGGTACTCCTACGAGCAGTACTTC.

This clone has just one count. The gene calls are TRBV5-1 and TRBJ1-3; possibly TRBD1 for D (6 bases). Per germline, CDR1 SGHRS and CDR2 YFSETQ. The germline V and J ends were trimmed by 4 bases and 2 bases, with 31 bases remaining between them. The CDR3 consists of 21 residues. This chain's CDR3 is CASSRFATGKGRSEAGNTIYF. In DNA form, the CDR3 reads TGCGCCAGCAGCAGATTCGCTACAGGGAAGGGCCGTTCCGAAGCTGGAAACACCATATATTTT.

The chain combines TRBV2 with TRBJ2-3; 10 bases agree with TRBD1. Trimming removed 6 bases from V and 4 bases from J; junction bases left unmatched: 7. CDR1 is SNHLY, CDR2 FYNNEI, per germline. This CDR3 has 15 residues. CDR3 sequence reads: CASRRDRGLPDTQYF. CDR3 DNA sequence: TGTGCCAGCAGACGCGACAGGGGGCTACCAGATACGCAGTATTTT.

The chain carries TRBV6-1 and TRBJ1-6; D perhaps matches TRBD1 (5 bases). V was cut by 8 bases and J by 15 bases, with 17 bases left in between. CDR1 and CDR2 from the germline V gene are MNHNS and SASEGT. This CDR3 contains 12 residues. CDR3 coding DNA: TGTGCCAGCTCCCTACGTGGGGGGAGCCTCCACTTT. The encoded protein is CASSLRGGSLHF.

This clone appeared once. CDR3 sequence reads: CAWRDRGSSYEQYF. In DNA form, the CDR3 reads TGTGCCTGGCGCGACAGGGGAAGCTCCTACGAGCAGTACTTC. The chain is built from TRBV30 and TRBJ2-7; 8 bases are a match to TRBD1. There are 14 residues in the CDR3. Germline CDR1 GTSNPN, CDR2 SVGIG (reference sequence). V lost 5 bases, J lost 0 bases, and 6 bases stayed unmatched.

J is TRBJ2-7 and V is TRBV7-9; D is unclear. CDR1 and CDR2 from the germline V gene are SEHNR and FQNEAQ (reference sequence). CDR3 length: 13 amino acids. V gave up 1 base and J gave up 5 bases, with 9 bases separating them. The CDR3 DNA follows: TGTGCCAGCAGCTTAGGAGTTACAGACGAGCAGTACTTC. It codes for CASSLGVTDEQYF.

The chain has TRBV19 and TRBJ2-7; D perhaps matches TRBD1 (6 bases). There are 14 residues in the CDR3. From germline, CDR1 is LNHDA and CDR2 SQIVND (reference sequence). The V end lost 5 bases, the J end lost 0 bases, and 11 bases lay between the germline ends. This CDR3 is CASSFGQYSYEQYF. The CDR3 DNA reads as TGTGCCAGTAGTTTCGGACAGTACTCCTACGAGCAGTACTTC.

This chain links TRBV4-1 with TRBJ1-1; TRBD1 aligns across 8 bases. V dropped 3 bases and J dropped 5; count of bases not matched to a gene: 2. Germline-derived CDR1 and CDR2 are MGHRA and YSYEKL. The CDR3 is 13 residues long. This CDR3 reads CASSHQGATEAFF. DNA of the CDR3: TGCGCCAGCAGCCACCAGGGGGCGACTGAAGCTTTCTTT.

In its sample, this clone is medium-sized. The rearrangement uses TRBV6-6 and TRBJ1-1; 7 positions agree with TRBD1. The CDR3 contains 14 residues. Trimming took 8 bases from V and 2 from J; bases not matched to a gene: 8. The germline gives CDR1 MNHNY, CDR2 SVGAGI (reference sequence). The CDR3 loop reads CASEAQGGNTEAFF. The CDR3 DNA sequence: TGTGCCAGCGAAGCGCAGGGGGGCAACACTGAAGCTTTCTTT.

This chain links TRBV7-2 with TRBJ2-3; no clear D. There are 12 residues in the CDR3. V was pared by 5 bases and J by 6 bases, with 9 bases between. Germline assignment: CDR1 SGHTA and CDR2 FQGNSA. In DNA, the CDR3 is TGTGCCAGCAGCCACTATGGGGATACGCAGTATTTT. Translated: CASSHYGDTQYF. Drawing the rest from reference TRBV7-2 and TRBJ2-3, the complete variable domain is GAGVSQSPSNKVTEKGKDVELRCDPISGHTALYWYRQSLGQGLEFLIYFQGNSAPDKSGLPSDRFSAERTGGSVSTLTIQRTQQEDSAVYLCASSHYGDTQYFGPGTRLTVL.

This chain links TRBV19 with TRBJ1-1; a weak D match, TRBD1 (5 bases). V was clipped by 5 bases and J by 1 base, with 17 bases between them. CDR1 is LNHDA and CDR2 is SQIVND in the germline V gene (reference sequence). This CDR3 is 16 amino acids long. The CDR3 DNA reads TGTGCCAGTAGTGCACCCTCGAGACAGCAGAACACTGAAGCTTTCTTT. It encodes CASSAPSRQQNTEAFF.

The V call is TRBV6-1, the J call TRBJ1-2; unclear D gene. The CDR3 runs to 12 residues. V lost 3 bases and J lost 8, with 10 bases in between. Germline CDR1 reads MNHNS; CDR2 reads SASEGT. This CDR3 is CASSESEWGYTF. As DNA, the CDR3 is TGTGCCAGCAGTGAGTCTGAGTGGGGCTACACCTTC.

The V gene is TRBV7-2, the J gene TRBJ1-6; D remains ambiguous. CDR1 is SGHTA, CDR2 FQGNSA, per germline. V gave up 3 bases and J gave up 3 bases, with 9 bases separating them. The CDR3 length is 15 residues. The chain's CDR3 is CASSFSYSYNSPLHF. The DNA of the CDR3 is TGTGCCAGCAGCTTTTCCTACAGCTATAATTCACCCCTCCACTTT. The full variable domain, in which reference TRBV7-2 and TRBJ1-6 provide the parts outside the CDR3, is GAGVSQSPSNKVTEKGKDVELRCDPISGHTALYWYRQSLGQGLEFLIYFQGNSAPDKSGLPSDRFSAERTGGSVSTLTIQRTQQEDSAVYLCASSFSYSYNSPLHFGNGTRLTVT.

V usage is TRBV6-5 and J usage is TRBJ1-5; 9 nucleotides align to TRBD1. Per the germline V gene, CDR1 is MNHEY and CDR2 is SVGAGI. This CDR3 comprises 15 residues. Trimming took 6 bases from V and 2 from J; bases not matched to a gene: 5. DNA of the CDR3: TGTGCCAGCAGAACAACAGGGGGCGGCAATCAGCCCCAGCATTTT. The encoded protein is CASRTTGGGNQPQHF.

The rearrangement links TRBV9 to TRBJ1-1; D gene uncertain. The length of the CDR3 is 13 residues. Trimming shortened V by 4 bases and J by 0 bases, and 7 bases separated the two germline ends. Germline assignment: CDR1 SGDLS and CDR2 YYNGEE. Here the CDR3 reads CASSSGMNTEAFF. CDR3 sequence (DNA): TGTGCCAGCAGCAGCGGGATGAACACTGAAGCTTTCTTT.

This chain joins TRBV13 and TRBJ1-1; D perhaps matches TRBD1 (5 bases). Germline-derived CDR1 and CDR2 are PRHDT and FYEKMQ (reference sequence). The CDR3 runs to 14 residues. V shed 5 bases and J shed 4 bases, with 14 bases lying between them. Here the CDR3 DNA reads TGTGCCAGCAGCGGAGACAGAGGCGGCACTGAAGCTTTCTTT. It yields the protein CASSGDRGGTEAFF.

The rearrangement links TRBV7-3 to TRBJ1-1; 7 nucleotides match TRBD1. The CDR3 sequence is 13 residues long. Germline loops: CDR1 SGHTA, CDR2 FQGTGA. J lost 6 bases, V lost 5 bases, and 6 bases had no gene match. The chain's CDR3 is CASSIGDSSEAFF. In nucleotides, the CDR3 is TGTGCCAGCAGCATAGGGGACAGCTCTGAAGCTTTCTTT.

The CDR3 DNA follows: TGTGCCAGCAGCTTAGTCCTCCGGGAGCAGTACTTC. This translates into CASSLVLREQYF. The J gene is TRBJ2-7, the V gene TRBV7-2, with D unresolved. The germline gives CDR1 SGHTA, CDR2 FQGNSA. The CDR3 contains 12 residues. Trimming pared 1 base from V and 7 bases from J, leaving 8 bases between.

This sequence joins TRBV2 and TRBJ2-3; 14 bases line up with TRBD2. V was clipped by 4 bases and J by 6 bases; unmatched bases: 0. Germline CDR1 is SNHLY and CDR2 is FYNNEI. This CDR3 spans 14 amino acids. CDR3 amino acids: CASSGLAGGDTQYF. CDR3 nucleotides: TGTGCCAGCAGTGGACTAGCGGGAGGGGATACGCAGTATTTT. The variable domain in full, with the rest retrieved from reference TRBV2 and TRBJ2-3, is EPEVTQTPSHQVTQMGQEVILRCVPISNHLYFYWYRQILGQKVEFLVSFYNNEISEKSEIFDDQFSVERPDGSNFTLKIRSTKLEDSAMYFCASSGLAGGDTQYFGPGTRLTVL.

The chain links TRBV11-1 to TRBJ2-3; 10 nucleotides match TRBD2. The CDR3 has 17 residues. J gave up 4 bases and V 1 base, and 8 bases lay outside the gene matches. Germline loops: CDR1 SGHAT, CDR2 FQDESV (reference sequence). The CDR3 DNA sequence: TGTGCCAGCAGCTTAGAAGCTAGCGGGAGCGGCCCAGATACGCAGTATTTT. Translation: CASSLEASGSGPDTQYF.